This T cell receptor beta chain originates from a study of T cell responses to AZD1222 COVID-19 vaccine. Only in-frame clones appear in the TCRdb table, and some are missing; sequencing was by immunoSEQ multiplex PCR. The table lists 150,000 or so clones, over 80% of them singletons. Study-level findings and limits: Receipt of two AZD1222 doses was followed by a rise in Spike-specific TCR breadth and depth. Scientists sampled the repertoires only once the peak T cell response had passed.

Germline lookup yields CDR1 SEHNR and CDR2 FQNEAQ (reference sequence). V dropped 1 base and J dropped 6; count of bases not matched to a gene: 6. CDR3 length: 16 amino acids. Concerning this clone itself: Its antigen is unknown.

The TCR originated in an adult who received the AZD1222 COVID-19 vaccine. This chain uses TRBV7-9 with TRBJ1-5, with 10 nucleotides matching TRBD1. The sequenced sample was peripheral blood, obtained 28 days after the second AZD1222 dose. The CDR3 sequence is CASSLGLGDRGQPQHF. The DNA of the CDR3 is TGTGCCAGCAGCTTAGGATTAGGGGACAGGGGTCAGCCCCAGCATTTT.